The 23 T cell receptor beta chains reported below all come from one sample, sequenced in a study of blood T cell repertoires in COVID-19. Assay used: immunoSEQ multiplex PCR; TCRdb lists only in-frame clones, some missing. The sample has about 99,000 clones; around 92% are singletons. Sequenced sample: peripheral blood. The source of these receptors is a woman aged 60-70 years with acute or convalescent COVID-19.

The chain combines TRBV12-3 or TRBV12-4 with TRBJ1-6; D ambiguous. This CDR3 spans 13 amino acids. Deletions cut 3 bases from V and 7 bases from J, with 7 bases between. The CDR3 nucleotides read TGTGCCAGCAGTTTGAGTTGGAATTCACCCCTCCACTTT. Translated: CASSLSWNSPLHF.

The chain's CDR3 is CAWSVRDRGLGDTQYF. CDR3 DNA: TGTGCCTGGAGTGTACGAGACAGGGGGCTGGGAGATACGCAGTATTTT. The chain is built from TRBV30 and TRBJ2-3; 10 bases fit TRBD1. After removal of 0 bases from V and 5 bases from J, the junction contained 8 bases not matched to a gene. CDR3 length: 16 amino acids. Germline assignment: CDR1 GTSNPN and CDR2 SVGIG (reference sequence).

This chain links TRBV27 with TRBJ1-5; no reliable D call. CDR3 length: 13 residues. Germline-derived CDR1 and CDR2 are MNHEY and SMNVEV (reference sequence). Trimming took 6 bases from V and 6 from J, leaving 12 bases between them. The CDR3 reads CASSSGGSQPQHF. DNA of the CDR3: TGTGCCAGCAGCTCGGGAGGGAGTCAGCCCCAGCATTTT.

This chain joins TRBV6-5 and TRBJ2-7; tentatively, D is TRBD2 (6 bases). The V gene lost 4 bases and the J gene lost 1 base, with 8 bases spanning the gap. This CDR3 has 13 amino acids. Germline-derived CDR1 and CDR2 are MNHEY and SVGAGI. The CDR3 nucleotides are TGTGCCAGCAGTTTGGGAGGATCCTACGAGCAGTACTTC. Its translation is CASSLGGSYEQYF.

This clone came up once. This chain links TRBV5-1 with TRBJ2-1; 13 positions agree with TRBD2. CDR1 is SGHRS and CDR2 is YFSETQ in the germline V gene. This CDR3 has 18 amino acids. J gave up 5 bases and V 4 bases, and 12 bases lay outside the gene matches. The CDR3 reads CASSPGLAGALDHNEQFF. The CDR3 DNA sequence: TGCGCCAGCAGCCCCGGACTAGCGGGAGCCTTGGACCACAATGAGCAGTTCTTC.

This chain uses TRBV21-1 with TRBJ2-7; no DNA check was done on the table's D call, TRBD2. TRBV21-1 is a listed pseudogene. The CDR3 spans 16 residues. The CDR3 loop reads CASSKDGAGRPYEQYF. The CDR3 coding sequence is TGTGCCAGCAGCAAAGACGGAGCGGGAAGACCCTACGAGCAGTACTTC.

The CDR3 DNA is TGTGCCAGCAGTGATCTAGCGGGAGGATGGAATGAGCAGTTCTTC. Protein: CASSDLAGGWNEQFF. The genes are TRBV2 and TRBJ2-1; 11 bases map to TRBD2. The trim removed 3 bases at V and 7 bases at J, leaving 5 bases unmatched. The CDR3 length is 15 residues. CDR1 is SNHLY and CDR2 is FYNNEI in the germline V gene.

This chain's CDR3 is CSVPGGPDTDTQYF. CDR3 nucleotide sequence: TGCAGCGTGCCAGGGGGCCCGGACACAGATACGCAGTATTTT. The V and J genes are TRBV29-1 and TRBJ2-3; 8 bases agree with TRBD1. V shed 6 bases, J shed 2 bases, and the junction held 7 bases outside the gene matches. The germline CDR1 and CDR2 sequences are SQVTM and ANQGSEA. The CDR3 contains 14 residues.

The chain links TRBV7-2 to TRBJ1-5; TRBD1 matches at 10 bases. The CDR3 loop spans 16 amino acids. CDR1 and CDR2 (germline): SGHTA, FQGNSA. J was trimmed by 9 bases and V by 4 bases; bases with no gene match: 12. DNA for the CDR3: TGTGCCAGCAGCTCACGAGGGACAGGGGCTGAAACGCCCCAGCATTTT. Translating it yields CASSSRGTGAETPQHF.

The CDR3 sequence is CASSPGQNQPQHF. CDR3 coding DNA: TGTGCCAGCAGCCCGGGACAGAATCAGCCCCAGCATTTT. The gene calls are TRBV7-8 and TRBJ1-5; TRBD1 matches 7 bases. V shed 5 bases and J 4 bases; nucleotides not matched to a gene: 2. The germline gives CDR1 SGHVS, CDR2 FQNEAQ. The CDR3 is 13 residues long.

This chain joins TRBV6-5 and TRBJ2-7; 7 bases align to TRBD1. The CDR3 extends over 13 amino acids. Germline V gene data show CDR1 as MNHEY and CDR2 as SVGAGI. V gave up 8 bases and J gave up 0 bases; unmatched junction bases: 4. The CDR3 here is CASSNRGSYEQYF. CDR3 coding DNA: TGTGCCAGCTCCAACAGGGGCTCCTACGAGCAGTACTTC.

This clone was detected only a few times. This chain connects TRBV9 to TRBJ1-2; possibly TRBD1 for D (5 bases). Germline V lookup: CDR1 SGDLS, CDR2 YYNGEE. Trimming removed 0 bases from V and 8 bases from J, with 17 bases in between. This CDR3 comprises 15 residues. CDR3 sequence reads: CASSVVGTGDHGYTF. Written as DNA, the CDR3 is TGTGCCAGCAGCGTAGTAGGGACGGGGGATCACGGCTACACCTTC.

The chain is built from TRBV28 and TRBJ1-1, with a tentative D call TRBD1 (6 bases). Germline V gene sequence: CDR1 MDHEN, CDR2 SYDVKM. The CDR3 spans 14 residues. V was shortened by 6 bases and J by 3 bases, with 14 bases between the two germline ends. DNA for the CDR3: TGTGCCAGCAGACCAGGGGATTTAGACACTGAAGCTTTCTTT. Amino acids: CASRPGDLDTEAFF.

The rearrangement uses TRBV19 and TRBJ1-3; no reliable D call. V gave up 4 bases and J gave up 5 bases, with 6 bases separating them. The CDR3 extends over 12 amino acids. The germline V gene encodes CDR1 LNHDA and CDR2 SQIVND (reference sequence). The CDR3 is CASSTPRNTIYF. The CDR3 bases are TGTGCCAGTAGTACCCCCAGAAACACCATATATTTT.

The chain links TRBV5-1 to TRBJ1-6; possible D gene TRBD1, 5 bases. The CDR3 runs 16 residues. Trimming took 1 base from V and 10 from J, leaving 18 bases between them. CDR1 and CDR2 (germline): SGHRS, YFSETQ. CDR3 DNA: TGCGCCAGCAGCTTGAGGTCGGGGGAAGGTCGATCACCCCTCCACTTT. Translation: CASSLRSGEGRSPLHF.

The chain links TRBV19 to TRBJ2-1; no clear D gene. V lost 3 bases to trimming and J lost 2 bases, with 2 bases between them. The CDR3 is made up of 12 amino acids. Germline-derived CDR1 and CDR2 are LNHDA and SQIVND (reference sequence). CDR3 sequence: CASSIAYNEQFF. CDR3 bases: TGTGCCAGTAGTATCGCCTACAATGAGCAGTTCTTC.

The CDR3, as DNA: TGCGCCAGCAGCGGGGGGGTCGGCTACTCTGGAAACACCATATATTTT. Translation gives CASSGGVGYSGNTIYF. This chain joins TRBV4-1 and TRBJ1-3; perhaps TRBD1 as D (5 bases). Germline CDR1 MGHRA, CDR2 YSYEKL. The CDR3 sequence is 16 residues long. V was shortened by 5 bases and J by 0 bases, with 14 bases between the two germline ends.

The V gene is TRBV5-1, the J gene TRBJ1-1; TRBD1 matches at 8 bases. Germline CDR1 is SGHRS and CDR2 is YFSETQ. The CDR3 extends over 14 amino acids. V lost 4 bases and J lost 1; bases outside the gene matches: 3. Here the CDR3 reads CASSVTGANTEAFF. Here the CDR3 DNA reads TGCGCCAGCAGCGTGACAGGGGCGAACACTGAAGCTTTCTTT. The full variable domain, completed using reference TRBV5-1 and TRBJ1-1, is KAGVTQTPRYLIKTRGQQVTLSCSPISGHRSVSWYQQTPGQGLQFLFEYFSETQRNKGNFPGRFSGRQFSNSRSEMNVSTLELGDSALYLCASSVTGANTEAFFGQGTRLTVV.

The chain couples TRBV2 to TRBJ2-1; weak D call: TRBD2 (6 bases). The CDR3 runs to 15 residues. V was cut by 6 bases and J by 10 bases, with 22 bases left in between. Germline V gene sequence: CDR1 SNHLY, CDR2 FYNNEI. The CDR3 DNA sequence: TGTGCCAGCAGCCTCAGCAATGGGGGGAGTGGGGAGCAGTTCTTC. Amino acids: CASSLSNGGSGEQFF.

The rearrangement uses TRBV3-1 (or the pseudogene TRBV3-2) and TRBJ1-3; D is unclear. The CDR3 is 19 residues long. The V end was cut by 0 bases, the J end by 0 bases, with 18 bases between. From germline, CDR1 is LGHDT and CDR2 YNNKEL (reference sequence). The CDR3 DNA is TGTGCCAGCAGCCAAGAAGCGGTGGTAAAGGGAAGCTCTGGAAACACCATATATTTT. It translates to CASSQEAVVKGSSGNTIYF.

The J gene is TRBJ2-5, the V gene TRBV2; 10 bases match TRBD2. This CDR3 comprises 14 residues. V was clipped by 5 bases and J by 2 bases; unmatched bases: 2. Germline V gene data show CDR1 as SNHLY and CDR2 as FYNNEI. The CDR3 loop reads CASSRTSGQETQYF. The CDR3 DNA sequence: TGTGCCAGCAGTCGGACTAGCGGTCAAGAGACCCAGTACTTC.

The sample holds a few counts of this clone. The chain links TRBV19 to TRBJ1-6; TRBD1 might be the D (6 bases). There are 16 residues in the CDR3. Looked up from germline, CDR1 is LNHDA and CDR2 is SQIVND (reference sequence). Trimming cost V 3 bases and J 5 bases, with 14 bases left between them. The CDR3 is CASSILGTPDNSPLHF. The CDR3 region has the DNA TGTGCCAGTAGTATCTTGGGGACACCGGATAATTCACCCCTCCACTTT.

V is TRBV25-1 and J is TRBJ1-2; D gene ambiguous. The CDR3 extends over 15 amino acids. V was cut by 4 bases and J by 5 bases, with 17 bases left in between. Germline V gives CDR1 MGHDK, CDR2 SYGVNS. CDR3 sequence reads: CASSGGAAQIYGYTF. In nucleotides, the CDR3 is TGTGCCAGCAGTGGAGGAGCGGCCCAGATTTATGGCTACACCTTC.